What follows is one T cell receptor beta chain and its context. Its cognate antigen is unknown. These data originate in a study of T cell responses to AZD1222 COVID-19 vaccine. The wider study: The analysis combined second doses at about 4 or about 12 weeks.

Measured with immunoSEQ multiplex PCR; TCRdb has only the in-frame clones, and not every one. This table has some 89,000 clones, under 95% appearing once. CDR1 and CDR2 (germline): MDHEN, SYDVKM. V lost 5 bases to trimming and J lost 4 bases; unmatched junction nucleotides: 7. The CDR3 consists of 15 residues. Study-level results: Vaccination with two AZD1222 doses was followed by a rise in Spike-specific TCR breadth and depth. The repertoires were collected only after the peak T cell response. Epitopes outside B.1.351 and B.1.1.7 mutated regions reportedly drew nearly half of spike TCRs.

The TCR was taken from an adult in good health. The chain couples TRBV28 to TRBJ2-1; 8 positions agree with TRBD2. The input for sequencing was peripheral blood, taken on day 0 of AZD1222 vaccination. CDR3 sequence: CASSPSGSPYNEQFF. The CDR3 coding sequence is TGTGCCAGCAGTCCGAGCGGGAGCCCTTACAATGAGCAGTTCTTC. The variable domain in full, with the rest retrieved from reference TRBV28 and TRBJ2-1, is DVKVTQSSRYLVKRTGEKVFLECVQDMDHENMFWYRQDPGLGLRLIYFSYDVKMKEKGDIPEGYSVSREKKERFSLILESASTNQTSMYLCASSPSGSPYNEQFFGPGTRLTVL.